This T cell receptor (beta chain) was profiled in a study of T cell changes during pregnancy in multiple sclerosis. The repertoire was sequenced with immunoSEQ multiplex PCR; TCRdb's copy has only in-frame clones and lacks some. Among more than 20,000 clones listed, around 93% were seen once. This CDR3 is built from 14 residues. Germline V gene lookup returns CDR1 LNHDA and CDR2 SQIVND (reference sequence). The V segment lost 3 bases and the J segment 5 bases; nucleotides outside the gene matches: 2. Sample: CD4+ T cells from peripheral blood mononuclear cells, taken in the third trimester of pregnancy. This chain connects TRBV19 to TRBJ2-3, with 10 bases aligning to TRBD1. This TCR came from a female donor with multiple sclerosis, enrolled in a pregnancy study. DNA of the CDR3: TGTGCCAGTAGTATCGGGACAGGGGTAGATACGCAGTATTTT. Translated, it gives CASSIGTGVDTQYF.